This is a list of T cell receptor beta chains from one sample in a study of cytomegalovirus exposure and HLA in healthy donors. The assay was immunoSEQ multiplex PCR, and TCRdb's table has in-frame clones only and misses some. The data contain 110,000 or so clones, 60% to 80% of them singletons. Input material: PBMCs. These receptors originate from a man in his late teens or twenties in good health and CMV-seropositive. The CDR3 runs from the conserved cysteine through the conserved F or W. Fields, in order: clone size, J gene, D gene, V gene, CDR3 protein, CDR3 DNA. The D gene is left open where the match is weak. Some rows mark clone size as missing; the rest say once, few, many or name a class of expanded clone.

abundance: -; j_gene: TRBJ2-5; d_gene: TRBD2; v_gene: TRBV11-3; CDR3aa: CASSLGQRGEQETQYF; CDR3nt: TGTGCCAGCAGCTTAGGCCAGCGGGGGGAACAAGAGACCCAGTACTTC
abundance: -; j_gene: TRBJ2-5; d_gene: -; v_gene: TRBV6-5; CDR3aa: CASSSPRSGKETQYF; CDR3nt: TGTGCCAGCAGTTCCCCCCGTAGCGGTAAAGAGACCCAGTACTTC
abundance: -; j_gene: TRBJ1-1; d_gene: -; v_gene: TRBV15; CDR3aa: CATSRQGNTEAFF; CDR3nt: TGTGCCACCAGCAGACAGGGGAACACTGAAGCTTTCTTT
abundance: -; j_gene: TRBJ2-3; d_gene: -; v_gene: TRBV29-1; CDR3aa: CSASSVGGVNTQYF; CDR3nt: TGCAGCGCCTCTTCCGTGGGGGGTGTGAATACGCAGTATTTT
abundance: -; j_gene: TRBJ2-1; d_gene: TRBD2; v_gene: TRBV27; CDR3aa: CASSLGTSGYNEQFF; CDR3nt: TGTGCCAGCAGTTTGGGGACTAGCGGGTACAATGAGCAGTTCTTC
abundance: -; j_gene: TRBJ1-6; d_gene: -; v_gene: TRBV6-5; CDR3aa: CASSVSSYNSPLHF; CDR3nt: TGTGCCAGCAGTGTGAGCTCCTATAATTCACCCCTCCACTTT
abundance: -; j_gene: TRBJ2-3; d_gene: TRBD2; v_gene: TRBV18; CDR3aa: CASSPGLAADTQYF; CDR3nt: TGTGCCAGCTCACCGGGACTAGCGGCAGATACGCAGTATTTT
abundance: once; j_gene: TRBJ1-1; d_gene: -; v_gene: TRBV2; CDR3aa: CASRTGSQEAFF; CDR3nt: TGTGCCAGCAGGACAGGCAGTCAAGAAGCTTTCTTT
abundance: -; j_gene: TRBJ2-1; d_gene: TRBD1; v_gene: TRBV4-2; CDR3aa: CASSLRTGDNEQFF; CDR3nt: TGTGCCAGCAGCCTCCGGACAGGGGACAATGAGCAGTTCTTC
abundance: -; j_gene: TRBJ2-2; d_gene: -; v_gene: TRBV11-2; CDR3aa: CASSFQVIGELFF; CDR3nt: TGTGCCAGCAGCTTTCAGGTTATCGGGGAGCTGTTTTTT
abundance: -; j_gene: TRBJ2-2; d_gene: TRBD1; v_gene: TRBV4-1; CDR3aa: CASSQEGSQGAYTGELFF; CDR3nt: TGCGCCAGCAGCCAAGAAGGGAGCCAGGGGGCGTACACCGGGGAGCTGTTTTTT
abundance: -; j_gene: TRBJ2-2; d_gene: -; v_gene: TRBV4-1; CDR3aa: CASSQVHNTGELFF; CDR3nt: TGCGCCAGCAGCCAAGTACATAACACCGGGGAGCTGTTTTTT
abundance: -; j_gene: TRBJ1-4; d_gene: -; v_gene: TRBV19; CDR3aa: CASSRRGGEKLFF; CDR3nt: TGTGCCAGTAGTCGCAGGGGCGGTGAAAAACTGTTTTTT
abundance: -; j_gene: TRBJ1-1; d_gene: -; v_gene: TRBV5-1; CDR3aa: CASSLGLTSAEAFF; CDR3nt: TGCGCCAGCAGCCTCGGACTCACCTCTGCTGAAGCTTTCTTT
abundance: -; j_gene: TRBJ2-7; d_gene: TRBD2; v_gene: TRBV6-1; CDR3aa: CASSIAGLAYEQYF; CDR3nt: TGTGCCAGCAGCATAGCGGGACTGGCCTACGAGCAGTACTTC
abundance: -; j_gene: TRBJ2-7; d_gene: TRBD1; v_gene: TRBV7-2; CDR3aa: CASSPETGGLREQYF; CDR3nt: TGTGCCAGCAGCCCAGAGACAGGGGGTCTTCGCGAGCAGTACTTC
abundance: few; j_gene: TRBJ2-7; d_gene: -; v_gene: TRBV28; CDR3aa: CATRPQAAPSSYEQYF; CDR3nt: TGTGCCACCAGACCACAGGCGGCGCCGAGCTCCTACGAGCAGTACTTC
abundance: -; j_gene: TRBJ2-3; d_gene: TRBD2; v_gene: TRBV5-8; CDR3aa: CASSWINSGGSGTDTQYF; CDR3nt: TGTGCCAGCAGCTGGATCAACTCGGGGGGGTCCGGCACAGATACGCAGTATTTT
abundance: -; j_gene: TRBJ2-1; d_gene: -; v_gene: TRBV9; CDR3aa: CASSVGRGGEQFF; CDR3nt: TGTGCCAGCAGCGTAGGGAGGGGAGGTGAGCAGTTCTTC
abundance: once; j_gene: TRBJ1-6; d_gene: -; v_gene: TRBV6-5; CDR3aa: CATTLRTGDSPLHF; CDR3nt: TGTGCCACCACCCTTCGGACCGGGGATTCACCCCTCCACTTT